What follows are 13 T cell receptor beta chains derived from one specimen sequenced in a study of T cell responses to AZD1222 COVID-19 vaccine. The table came from immunoSEQ multiplex PCR; TCRdb's copy has only in-frame clones and leaves some out. The sample includes roughly 100,000 clones, 88% of them seen just once. The specimen was peripheral blood, collected on day 0 of AZD1222 vaccination. The source of these receptors is an adult in good health.

V gene TRBV12-3 or TRBV12-4 combines with J gene TRBJ1-2; no clear D gene. CDR3 length equals 10 residues. Trimming took 10 bases from V and 8 from J, leaving 11 bases between them. CDR3 amino acids: CATTFGGYTF. CDR3 coding DNA: TGTGCCACCACTTTTGGGGGCTACACCTTC.

This chain joins TRBV6-5 and TRBJ1-2; D is perhaps TRBD1 (5 bases). The length of the CDR3 is 13 residues. Germline V gene data show CDR1 as MNHEY and CDR2 as SVGAGI. The V gene lost 10 bases and the J gene lost 4 bases, with 16 bases spanning the gap. This CDR3 reads CATQGGSLYGYTF. The CDR3 coding sequence is TGTGCCACCCAGGGTGGGTCGCTCTATGGCTACACCTTC.

This chain links TRBV12-5 with TRBJ2-2; 7 nucleotides align to TRBD1. The CDR3 totals 16 residues. Trimming cost V 0 bases and J 6 bases; bases outside gene matches: 7. The germline V gene has CDR1 LGHNT and CDR2 FRNRAP. The CDR3 DNA follows: TGTGCTAGTGGTTTGGTACTTGATCAGGGGGCCGGGGAGCTGTTTTTT. It encodes CASGLVLDQGAGELFF.

This chain joins TRBV6-5 and TRBJ2-3; D is undetermined. Germline CDR1 reads MNHEY; CDR2 reads SVGAGI. The V and J ends lost 7 bases and 5 bases respectively, with 16 bases between them. The CDR3 loop spans 14 amino acids. Written as DNA, the CDR3 is TGTGCCAGCAACCTCGCGGCTAGGAAAGATACGCAGTATTTT. It translates to CASNLAARKDTQYF.

V and J are TRBV4-2 and TRBJ2-1, with 12 bases that match TRBD2. Germline V lookup: CDR1 LGHNA, CDR2 YNFKEQ. Germline trimming cut 3 bases from V and 15 bases from J; bases unmatched to any gene: 9. The CDR3 consists of 14 residues. The CDR3 sequence is CASSQDLAGGRRFF. CDR3 nucleotides: TGTGCCAGCAGCCAGGACCTAGCGGGGGGGCGGAGGTTCTTC.

The chain is built from TRBV6-5 and TRBJ2-1; 7 positions match TRBD1. The V gene end was trimmed by 6 bases and the J gene end by 8 bases; junction bases not matched to a gene: 10. The CDR3 sequence is 14 residues long. Germline V gives CDR1 MNHEY, CDR2 SVGAGI. In DNA, the CDR3 is TGTGCCAGCAGCCAACCCGGACAGGAGGATGAGCAGTTCTTC. Translation gives CASSQPGQEDEQFF.

This clone has a handful of counts. The chain carries TRBV19 and TRBJ2-2, with 12 nucleotides matching TRBD2. This CDR3 region has 17 residues. Germline CDR1 is LNHDA and CDR2 is SQIVND (reference sequence). V was clipped by 4 bases and J by 3 bases; unmatched bases: 6. The CDR3 is CASSNLRLAGDTGELFF. CDR3 sequence (DNA): TGTGCCAGTAGTAACCTCCGACTAGCGGGAGACACCGGGGAGCTGTTTTTT.

The CDR3 nucleotides are TGTGCCAGCAGCTTAGTCGGGGGGGCTAATGAAAAACTGTTTTTT. Its translation: CASSLVGGANEKLFF. The V and J genes are TRBV7-2 and TRBJ1-4, with D possibly being TRBD1 (5 bases). CDR3 length equals 15 residues. CDR1 is SGHTA and CDR2 is FQGNSA in the germline V gene. Trimming left V 1 base short and J 3 bases short, with 9 bases between.

This clone has only a few counts. This rearrangement joins TRBV7-2 to TRBJ1-3, with 8 bases matching TRBD1. Trimming removed 4 bases from V and 2 bases from J; junction bases left unmatched: 4. Germline CDR1 is SGHTA and CDR2 is FQGNSA. The CDR3 loop spans 15 amino acids. In nucleotides, the CDR3 is TGTGCCAGCAGCTCGACAGGGGTCGCTGGAAACACCATATATTTT. As protein: CASSSTGVAGNTIYF. Full variable domain (remainder filled in from reference TRBV7-2 and TRBJ1-3): GAGVSQSPSNKVTEKGKDVELRCDPISGHTALYWYRQSLGQGLEFLIYFQGNSAPDKSGLPSDRFSAERTGGSVSTLTIQRTQQEDSAVYLCASSSTGVAGNTIYFGEGSWLTVV.

This clone was detected only once. The V and J genes are TRBV6-5 and TRBJ2-7; D gene ambiguous. Germline lookup yields CDR1 MNHEY and CDR2 SVGAGI. The CDR3 consists of 12 residues. CDR3 DNA: TGTGTTTCCTCAAGGTTGTCCTACGAGCAGTACTTC. This translates into CVSSRLSYEQYF.

This clone was seen a few times. The rearrangement uses TRBV3-1 (or the pseudogene TRBV3-2) and TRBJ2-7; 10 nucleotides line up with TRBD2. Germline V lookup: CDR1 LGHDT, CDR2 YNNKEL (reference sequence). The CDR3 is 17 amino acids. V shed 0 bases, J shed 3 bases, and the junction held 8 bases outside the gene matches. CDR3 nucleotides: TGTGCCAGCAGCCAAGATCCGCTAGCGGGAGCAGGCTACGAGCAGTACTTC. Protein sequence: CASSQDPLAGAGYEQYF.

This clone appeared a single time. The chain uses TRBV29-1 and TRBJ2-7; D gene uncertain. Deletions cut 4 bases from V and 5 bases from J, with 18 bases between. CDR3 length: 14 residues. The germline V gene has CDR1 SQVTM and CDR2 ANQGSEA. CDR3 sequence reads: CSVASWATSNEQYF. CDR3 nucleotide sequence: TGCAGCGTTGCATCTTGGGCCACCTCTAACGAGCAGTACTTC.

This chain connects TRBV12-3 or TRBV12-4 to TRBJ1-5; D perhaps matches TRBD1 (5 bases). V was shortened by 5 bases and J by 1 base, with 6 bases between the two germline ends. This CDR3 is 13 amino acids long. This CDR3 is CASSRDSNQPQHF. The CDR3, as DNA: TGTGCCAGCAGTCGGGACAGCAATCAGCCCCAGCATTTT.